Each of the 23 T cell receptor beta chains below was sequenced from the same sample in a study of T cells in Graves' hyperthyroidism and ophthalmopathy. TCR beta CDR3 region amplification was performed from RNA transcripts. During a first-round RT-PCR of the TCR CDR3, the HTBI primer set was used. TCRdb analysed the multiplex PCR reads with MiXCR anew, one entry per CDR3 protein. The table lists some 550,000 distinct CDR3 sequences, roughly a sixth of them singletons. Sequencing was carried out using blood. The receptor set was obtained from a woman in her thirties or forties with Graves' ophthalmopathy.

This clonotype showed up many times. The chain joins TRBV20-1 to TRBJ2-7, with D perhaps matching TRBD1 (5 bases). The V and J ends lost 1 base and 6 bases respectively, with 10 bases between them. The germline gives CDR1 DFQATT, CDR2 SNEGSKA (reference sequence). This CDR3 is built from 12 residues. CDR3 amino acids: CSARVGAAEQYF. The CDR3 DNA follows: TGCAGTGCTAGAGTTGGGGCGGCCGAGCAGTACTTC.

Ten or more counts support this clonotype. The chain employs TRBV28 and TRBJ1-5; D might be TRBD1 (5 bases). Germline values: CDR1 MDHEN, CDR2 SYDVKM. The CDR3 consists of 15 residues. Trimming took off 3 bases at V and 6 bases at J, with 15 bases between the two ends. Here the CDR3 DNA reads TGTGCCAGCAGTTTGTCGAAGGGGTCGGGTCAGCCCCAGCATTTT. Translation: CASSLSKGSGQPQHF.

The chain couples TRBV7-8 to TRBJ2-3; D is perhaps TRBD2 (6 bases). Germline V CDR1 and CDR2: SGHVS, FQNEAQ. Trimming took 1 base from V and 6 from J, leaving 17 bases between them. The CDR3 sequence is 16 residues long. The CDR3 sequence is CASSLGSGWEEDTQYF. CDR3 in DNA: TGTGCCAGCAGCTTAGGTTCAGGATGGGAGGAGGATACGCAGTATTTT.

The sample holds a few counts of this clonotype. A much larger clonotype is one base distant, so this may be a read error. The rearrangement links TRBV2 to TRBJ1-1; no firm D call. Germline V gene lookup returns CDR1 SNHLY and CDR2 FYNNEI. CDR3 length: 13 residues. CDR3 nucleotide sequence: TGTGCCAGCACTTATTATGAGGCCCCTCCAGCTTCCTTT. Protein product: CASTYYEAPPASF.

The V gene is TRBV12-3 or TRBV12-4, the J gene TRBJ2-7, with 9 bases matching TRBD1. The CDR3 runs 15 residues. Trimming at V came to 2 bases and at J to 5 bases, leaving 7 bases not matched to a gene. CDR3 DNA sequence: TGTGCCAGCAGTTTAAACAGGGGGCTTTCAAACGAGCAGTACTTC. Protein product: CASSLNRGLSNEQYF.

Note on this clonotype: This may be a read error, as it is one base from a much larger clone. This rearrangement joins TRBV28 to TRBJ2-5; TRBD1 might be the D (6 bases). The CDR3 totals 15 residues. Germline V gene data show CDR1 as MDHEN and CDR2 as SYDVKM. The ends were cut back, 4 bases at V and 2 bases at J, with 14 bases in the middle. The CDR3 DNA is TGTGCCAGCAGTTCCACCTGGACAGTTCAAGAGACCCAGTACTTC. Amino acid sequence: CASSSTWTVQETQYF.

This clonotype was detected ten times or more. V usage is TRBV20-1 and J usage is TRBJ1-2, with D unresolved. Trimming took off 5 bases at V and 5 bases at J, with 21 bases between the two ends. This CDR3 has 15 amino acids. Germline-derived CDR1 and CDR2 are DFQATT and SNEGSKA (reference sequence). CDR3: CSAPYLDAGSYGYTF. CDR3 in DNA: TGCAGTGCTCCCTATTTAGACGCTGGTTCTTATGGCTACACCTTC.

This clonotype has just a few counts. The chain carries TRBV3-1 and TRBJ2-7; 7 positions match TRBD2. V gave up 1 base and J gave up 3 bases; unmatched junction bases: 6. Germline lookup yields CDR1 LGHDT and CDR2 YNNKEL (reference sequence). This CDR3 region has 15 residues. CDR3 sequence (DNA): TGTGCCAGCAGCCAAGGGTGGGAGGGCCTCTACGAGCAGTACTTC. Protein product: CASSQGWEGLYEQYF.

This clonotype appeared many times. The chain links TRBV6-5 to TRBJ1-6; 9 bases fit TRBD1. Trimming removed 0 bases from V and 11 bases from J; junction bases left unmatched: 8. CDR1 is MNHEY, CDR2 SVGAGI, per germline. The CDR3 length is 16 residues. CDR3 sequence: CASSYSGTGWWTPLHF. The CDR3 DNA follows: TGTGCCAGCAGTTACTCTGGGACAGGGTGGTGGACACCCCTCCACTTT.

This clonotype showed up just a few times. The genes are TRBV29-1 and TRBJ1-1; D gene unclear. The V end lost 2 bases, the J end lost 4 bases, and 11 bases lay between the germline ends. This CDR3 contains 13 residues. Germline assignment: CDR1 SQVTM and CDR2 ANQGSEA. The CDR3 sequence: CSVERGEGTEAFF. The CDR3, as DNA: TGCAGCGTTGAAAGAGGAGAGGGCACTGAAGCTTTCTTT.

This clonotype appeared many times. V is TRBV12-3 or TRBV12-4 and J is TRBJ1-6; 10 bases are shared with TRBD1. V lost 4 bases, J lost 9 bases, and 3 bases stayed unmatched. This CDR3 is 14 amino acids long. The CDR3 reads CASSSDRGLSPLHF. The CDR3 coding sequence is TGTGCCAGCAGTTCCGACAGGGGGCTTTCACCCCTCCACTTT.

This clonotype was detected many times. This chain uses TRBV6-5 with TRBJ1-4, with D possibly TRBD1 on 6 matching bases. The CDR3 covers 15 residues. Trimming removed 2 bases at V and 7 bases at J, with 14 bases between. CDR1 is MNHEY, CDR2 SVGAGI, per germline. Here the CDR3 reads CASSYTYREIEKLFF. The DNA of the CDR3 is TGTGCCAGCAGTTACACATACAGGGAGATTGAAAAACTGTTTTTT.

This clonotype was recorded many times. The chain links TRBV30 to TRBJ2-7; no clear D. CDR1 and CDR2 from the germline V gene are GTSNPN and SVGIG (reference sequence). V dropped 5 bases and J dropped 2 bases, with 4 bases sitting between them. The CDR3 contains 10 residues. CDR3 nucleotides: TGTGCCTGGGGGGCCTACGAGCAGTACTTC. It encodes CAWGAYEQYF.

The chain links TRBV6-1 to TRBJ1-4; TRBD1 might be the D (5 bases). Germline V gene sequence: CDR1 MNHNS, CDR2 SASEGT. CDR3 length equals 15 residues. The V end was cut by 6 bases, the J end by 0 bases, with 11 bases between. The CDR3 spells CASSQLGATNEKLFF. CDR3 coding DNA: TGTGCCAGCAGCCAATTGGGGGCAACTAATGAAAAACTGTTTTTT.

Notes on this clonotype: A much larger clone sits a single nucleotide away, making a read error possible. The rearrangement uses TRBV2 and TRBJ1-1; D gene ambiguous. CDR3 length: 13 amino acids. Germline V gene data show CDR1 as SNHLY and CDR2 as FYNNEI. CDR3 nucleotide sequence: TGTGCCAGCAGTGTTGAACAGAACGCTGAAGCTTTCTTT. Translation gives CASSVEQNAEAFF.

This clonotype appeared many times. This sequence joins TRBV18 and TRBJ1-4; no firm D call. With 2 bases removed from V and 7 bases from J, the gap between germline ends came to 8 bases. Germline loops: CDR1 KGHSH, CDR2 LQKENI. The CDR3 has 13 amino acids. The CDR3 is CASSPGVGEKLFF. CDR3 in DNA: TGTGCCAGCTCACCAGGGGTCGGTGAAAAACTGTTTTTT.

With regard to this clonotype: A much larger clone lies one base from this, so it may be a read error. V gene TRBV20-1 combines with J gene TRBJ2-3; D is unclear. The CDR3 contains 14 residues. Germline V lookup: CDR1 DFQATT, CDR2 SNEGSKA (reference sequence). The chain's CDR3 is CSASLDTTTETQYF. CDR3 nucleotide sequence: TGCAGTGCTAGCCTTGACACGACCACAGAAACGCAGTATTTT.

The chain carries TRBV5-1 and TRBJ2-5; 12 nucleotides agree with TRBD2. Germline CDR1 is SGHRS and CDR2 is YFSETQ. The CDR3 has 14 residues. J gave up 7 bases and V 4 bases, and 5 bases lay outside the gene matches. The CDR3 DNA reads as TGCGCCAGCAGCCTGGGGGGACTAGCGGGGACCCAGTACTTC. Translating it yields CASSLGGLAGTQYF.

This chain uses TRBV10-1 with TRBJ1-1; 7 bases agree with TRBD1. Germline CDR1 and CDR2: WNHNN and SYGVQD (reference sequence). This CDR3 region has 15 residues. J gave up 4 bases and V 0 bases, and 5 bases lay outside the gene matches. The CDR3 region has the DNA TGCGCCAGCAGTGAGTCGGGGCAGGGGGTCACTGAAGCTTTCTTT. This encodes CASSESGQGVTEAFF.

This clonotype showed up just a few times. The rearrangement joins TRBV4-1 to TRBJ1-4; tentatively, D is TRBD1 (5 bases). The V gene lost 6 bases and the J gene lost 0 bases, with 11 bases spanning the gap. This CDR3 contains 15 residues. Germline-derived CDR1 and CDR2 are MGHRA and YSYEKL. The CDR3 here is CASSPGVATNEKLFF. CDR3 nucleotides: TGCGCCAGCAGTCCGGGGGTTGCAACTAATGAAAAACTGTTTTTT.

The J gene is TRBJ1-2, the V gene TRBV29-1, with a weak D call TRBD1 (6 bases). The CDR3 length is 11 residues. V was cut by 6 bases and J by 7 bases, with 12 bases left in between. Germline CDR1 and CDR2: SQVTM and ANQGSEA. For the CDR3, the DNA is TGCAGCGTGGAACAGGGAAGTGGCTACACCTTC. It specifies CSVEQGSGYTF.

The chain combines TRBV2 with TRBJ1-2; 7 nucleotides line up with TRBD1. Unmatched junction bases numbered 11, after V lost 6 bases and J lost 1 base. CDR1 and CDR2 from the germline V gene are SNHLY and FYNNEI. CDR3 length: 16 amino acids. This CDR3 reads CASRRDSLYLNYGYTF. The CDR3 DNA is TGTGCCAGCAGAAGGGACAGCCTATACCTTAACTATGGCTACACCTTC.

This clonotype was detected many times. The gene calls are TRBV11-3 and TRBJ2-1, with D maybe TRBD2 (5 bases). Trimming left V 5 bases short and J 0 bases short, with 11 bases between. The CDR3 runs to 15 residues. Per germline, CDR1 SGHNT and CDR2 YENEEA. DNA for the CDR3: TGTGCCAGCAGCCCCATGGGGAGCTCCTACAATGAGCAGTTCTTC. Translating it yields CASSPMGSSYNEQFF.